This entry is about one TCR beta chain. The antigen remains unidentified. At one end the junction does not follow the germline gene, possibly because of a read error. Germline assignment: CDR1 DFQATT and CDR2 SNEGSKA (reference sequence). CDR3 length equals 14 residues. Patients underwent thyroid surgery, and none had received any treatment before it. The sample is drawn from a study of metastatic and nonmetastatic thyroid tumors. In the study overall: The study looked at repertoires side by side in blood and in tumor or nodule tissue from malignant and benign thyroid patients. Study findings and constraints: A significant increase in TCR beta diversity was reportedly seen in malignant thyroid tumors relative to benign nodules, in blood and tumor.

TCRdb re-analyzed the PCR reads using MiXCR. The sample carries about 14,000 clones, about 25% recorded once. Sequenced: blood. This sequence originates from a female donor with papillary thyroid cancer or a benign thyroid nodule (not recorded which). Some clones in this sample may be carry-over from other donors' samples. The gene calls are TRBV20-1 and TRBJ2-1; 8 bases align to TRBD2. The DNA of the CDR3 is TGCAGTGCCGAGCGGGAGCTTGCGTACATTGAGCAGTTCTTC. Amino acids: CSAERELAYIEQFF.